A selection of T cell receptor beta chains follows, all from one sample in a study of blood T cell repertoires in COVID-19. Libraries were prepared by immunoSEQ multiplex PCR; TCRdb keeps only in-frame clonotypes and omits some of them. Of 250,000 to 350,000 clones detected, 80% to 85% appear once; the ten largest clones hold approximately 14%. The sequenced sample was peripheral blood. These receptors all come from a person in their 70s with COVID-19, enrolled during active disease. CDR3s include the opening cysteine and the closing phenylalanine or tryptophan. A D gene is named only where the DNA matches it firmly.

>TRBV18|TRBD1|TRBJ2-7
TGTGCCAGCTCACCATCGGGACAGGCCTCCTACGAGCAGTACTTC
CASSPSGQASYEQYF
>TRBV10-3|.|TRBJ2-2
TGTGCCATCAGTGGCGGGGTTGAGACCGGGGAGCTGTTTTTT
CAISGGVETGELFF
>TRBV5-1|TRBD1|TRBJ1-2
TGCGCCAGCAGCTTGCGCCCGACAGGGAACGATGGCTACACCTTC
CASSLRPTGNDGYTF
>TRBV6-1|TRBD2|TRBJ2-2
TGTGCCAGCAGTGAAAGGGCAGGCGGGGGTTTTAACACCGGGGAGCTGTTTTTT
CASSERAGGGFNTGELFF
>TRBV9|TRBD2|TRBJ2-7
TGTGCCAGCAGCGCCTTAGCGGGCCCGTCCGAGCAGTACTTC
CASSALAGPSEQYF
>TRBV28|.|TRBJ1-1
TGTGCCAGCACGGCTTCAGGTGCCCTTGAAGCTTTCTTT
CASTASGALEAFF
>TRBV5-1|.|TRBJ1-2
TGCGCCAGCAGTACCGCAGGGACTAACTATGGCTACACCTTC
CASSTAGTNYGYTF
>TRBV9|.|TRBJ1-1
TGTGCCAGCAGCGTAGTGGACAGCGGGAACACTGAAGCTTTCTTT
CASSVVDSGNTEAFF
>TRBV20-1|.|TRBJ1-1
TGCAGGGGGGGGGAAGGCACTGAAGCTTTCTTT
CRGGEGTEAFF
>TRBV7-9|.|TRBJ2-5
TGTGCCAGCGCACGGGGAAAACAAGAGACCCAGTACTTC
CASARGKQETQYF